These 5 T cell receptor beta chains share one sample of origin, sequenced in a study of T-cell memory formation after mild COVID-19. TCRdb passed the 5' RACE reads through MiXCR, listing each CDR3 protein once. Of fewer than 550,000 distinct CDR3 sequences in the sample, about 20% were seen once. Sequencing was carried out using PBMCs or a T cell subset sorted from them (not recorded which). The receptors stem from an adult woman who had mild COVID-19 (a few samples of this study predate the infection). Cell type and time point are not known.

This chain uses TRBV5-1 with TRBJ2-7, with TRBD1 matching 8 bases. CDR1 SGHRS and CDR2 YFSETQ come from the germline V gene. V lost 4 bases to trimming and J lost 6 bases; unmatched junction nucleotides: 9. This CDR3 is built from 14 residues. CDR3 in amino acids: CASSEDPTGVEQYF. The CDR3 DNA is TGCGCCAGCAGCGAAGACCCGACAGGGGTCGAGCAGTACTTC.

The V and J genes are TRBV2 and TRBJ1-2; possibly TRBD1 for D (6 bases). V lost 8 bases and J 7 bases, leaving 14 bases between the germline ends. The CDR3 is made up of 12 amino acids. Germline V CDR1 and CDR2: SNHLY, FYNNEI. For the CDR3, the DNA is TGTGCCAGCGGCTGGGGGGCTCGTGGCTACACCTTC. Its translation is CASGWGARGYTF.

The chain employs TRBV3-1 and TRBJ1-6, with 7 bases fitting TRBD1. The junction had 2 bases not matched to a gene; V was cut back by 0 bases and J by 0 bases. Germline CDR1 is LGHDT and CDR2 is YNNKEL (reference sequence). There are 17 residues in the CDR3. CDR3 in DNA: TGTGCCAGCAGCCAAGAGGGGGACAGCTCCTATAATTCACCCCTCCACTTT. The encoded protein is CASSQEGDSSYNSPLHF.

In its sample, this clonotype was seen a few times. The V gene is TRBV5-6, the J gene TRBJ2-1; 9 nucleotides match TRBD2. V shed 5 bases and J 1 base; nucleotides not matched to a gene: 7. This CDR3 is built from 16 residues. CDR1 is SGHDT, CDR2 YYEEEE, per germline. Here the CDR3 reads CASSGSSGTSYNEQFF. The CDR3 region has the DNA TGTGCCAGCAGTGGTTCTAGCGGGACGTCCTACAATGAGCAGTTCTTC.

This clonotype was counted a few times. The chain's CDR3 is CASSATGSSYEQYF. The CDR3 nucleotides read TGTGCCAGCAGCGCAACAGGGTCGTCCTACGAGCAGTACTTC. This chain links TRBV7-2 with TRBJ2-7, with D tentatively TRBD1 (6 bases). This CDR3 has 14 residues. Germline loops: CDR1 SGHTA, CDR2 FQGNSA. The V gene lost 5 bases and the J gene lost 1 base, with 12 bases spanning the gap. Supplemented by reference TRBV7-2 and TRBJ2-7, the full variable domain reads GAGVSQSPSNKVTEKGKDVELRCDPISGHTALYWYRQSLGQGLEFLIYFQGNSAPDKSGLPSDRFSAERTGGSVSTLTIQRTQQEDSAVYLCASSATGSSYEQYFGPGTRLTVT.